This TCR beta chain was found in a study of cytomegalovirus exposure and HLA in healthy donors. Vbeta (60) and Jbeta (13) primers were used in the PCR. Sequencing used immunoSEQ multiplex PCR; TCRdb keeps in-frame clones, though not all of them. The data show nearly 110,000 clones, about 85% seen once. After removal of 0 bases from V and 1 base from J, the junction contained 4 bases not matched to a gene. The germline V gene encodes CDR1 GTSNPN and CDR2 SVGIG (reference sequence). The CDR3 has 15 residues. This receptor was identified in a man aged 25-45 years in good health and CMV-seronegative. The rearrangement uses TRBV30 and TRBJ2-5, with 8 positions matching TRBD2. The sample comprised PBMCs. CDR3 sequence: CAWSVGGRIQETQYF. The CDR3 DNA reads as TGTGCCTGGAGTGTGGGCGGGAGGATCCAAGAGACCCAGTACTTC.